What follows is one T cell receptor beta chain and its context. Antigen unknown. This PCR relied on a set of 60 Vbeta primers and 13 Jbeta primers. Clones were read by immunoSEQ multiplex PCR, and TCRdb kept only the in-frame ones, dropping some. The sample carries about 160,000 clones, 80% recorded once. Healthy bone marrow donors formed the donor group. This sample stems from a study of cytomegalovirus exposure and HLA in healthy donors. Study-wide points: A later analysis reportedly found that, within productive TCRs, an Asian-associated ancestry cluster had fewer N-insertions than the mean observed across the roughly 700 donors. Differences between HLA loci emerged in a later analysis of TCR association rates, with DRB1 most and HLA-C fewest. TCR sequences were mostly rare, though some public TCRs occurred in many donors.

The CDR3 runs to 14 residues. CDR1 is MNHEY, CDR2 SMNVEV, per germline (reference sequence). Trimming at V came to 5 bases and at J to 7 bases, leaving 8 bases not matched to a gene. This receptor was identified in a man between 18 and 35 years old in good health and CMV-seropositive. The chain is built from TRBV27 and TRBJ2-5, with 9 bases identical to TRBD1. What was sequenced was PBMCs. For the CDR3, the DNA is TGTGCCAGCAGTACACCCGGGACAGGGAGGACCCAGTACTTC. This gives the protein CASSTPGTGRTQYF.